These 31 T cell receptor beta chains were sequenced from one sample in a study of control samples from healthy donors and cancer patients. Method: immunoSEQ multiplex PCR; TCRdb's copy keeps in-frame clones and lacks some. The sample lists some 250,000 clones; approximately 80% were seen once. The source material was PBMCs. The receptors were gathered from a woman between 55 and 75 years old with lung cancer.

V usage is TRBV5-1 and J usage is TRBJ2-2, with TRBD1 identical over 9 bases. Trimming at V came to 4 bases and at J to 5 bases, leaving 6 bases not matched to a gene. Germline CDR1 and CDR2: SGHRS and YFSETQ. The CDR3 runs 15 residues. In DNA form, the CDR3 reads TGCGCCAGCAGCAGAGGACAGGGGCGGACCGGGGAGCTGTTTTTT. Translating it yields CASSRGQGRTGELFF.

This clone was counted a single time. The CDR3 region is CASSPGRRQGVFHEQYF. The CDR3 DNA reads as TGCGCCAGCAGCCCGGGACGTCGACAGGGGGTTTTCCACGAGCAGTACTTC. The chain joins TRBV5-1 to TRBJ2-7; 9 bases line up with TRBD1. CDR3 size: 17 residues. V shed 4 bases and J 5 bases; nucleotides not matched to a gene: 16. Germline CDR1 SGHRS, CDR2 YFSETQ.

The chain joins TRBV18 to TRBJ2-5; maybe TRBD2 (6 bases). CDR1 is KGHSH, CDR2 LQKENI, per germline. The CDR3 has 14 amino acids. Trimming took off 3 bases at V and 4 bases at J, with 12 bases between the two ends. In nucleotides, the CDR3 is TGTGCCAGCTCACCTACACGGGGGATAGAGACCCAGTACTTC. Its translation: CASSPTRGIETQYF. The variable domain in full, with the rest retrieved from reference TRBV18 and TRBJ2-5, is NAGVMQNPRHLVRRRGQEARLRCSPMKGHSHVYWYRQLPEEGLKFMVYLQKENIIDESGMPKERFSAEFPKEGPSILRIQQVVRGDSAAYFCASSPTRGIETQYFGPGTRLLVL.

The rearrangement joins TRBV7-9 to TRBJ2-1; D tentatively reads TRBD1 or TRBD2 (5 bases each). V was clipped by 5 bases and J by 4 bases, with 21 bases between them. The germline V gene encodes CDR1 SEHNR and CDR2 FQNEAQ (reference sequence). The CDR3 runs to 17 residues. The CDR3 reads CASSPSRGFASYNEQFF. CDR3 in DNA: TGTGCCAGCAGCCCCTCCCGGGGCTTCGCTAGTTACAATGAGCAGTTCTTC.

The chain has TRBV7-3 and TRBJ1-1, with D perhaps TRBD1 (5 bases). This CDR3 has 14 residues. Trimming took 5 bases from V and 4 from J, leaving 14 bases between them. In germline, CDR1 is SGHTA, CDR2 FQGTGA. The CDR3 DNA reads TGTGCCAGCAGCGCGAGAAGAGGGGCCACTGAAGCTTTCTTT. This translates into CASSARRGATEAFF.

A word on this clone: The sample contains more than one DNA sequence encoding this CDR3. The chain is built from TRBV19 and TRBJ1-3; possibly TRBD1 for D (5 bases). This CDR3 is built from 14 residues. Deletions cut 6 bases from V and 2 bases from J, with 11 bases between. Germline V gene lookup returns CDR1 LNHDA and CDR2 SQIVND (reference sequence). The CDR3 is CASRSGGAGNTIYF. In DNA, the CDR3 is TGTGCCAGTAGGTCGGGGGGTGCTGGAAACACCATATATTTT.

The chain employs TRBV4-1 and TRBJ2-3, with D tentatively TRBD2 (7 bases). Germline-derived CDR1 and CDR2 are MGHRA and YSYEKL. Deletions cut 3 bases from V and 5 bases from J, with 15 bases between. The CDR3 sequence is 15 residues long. CDR3: CASSQGEGGLDTQYF. As DNA, the CDR3 is TGCGCCAGCAGCCAGGGGGAGGGGGGTTTAGATACGCAGTATTTT.

The rearrangement uses TRBV28 and TRBJ1-2; no clear D. Looked up from germline, CDR1 is MDHEN and CDR2 is SYDVKM. The CDR3 covers 11 residues. The ends were cut back, 4 bases at V and 8 bases at J, with 8 bases in the middle. The CDR3 bases are TGTGCCAGCAGTTCTCGCGAGGGCTACACCTTC. This translates into CASSSREGYTF.

The chain joins TRBV6-5 to TRBJ1-1; D might be TRBD1 (5 bases). The V gene's germline CDR1 is MNHEY and CDR2 SVGAGI. This CDR3 comprises 12 residues. Trimming cost V 2 bases and J 11 bases, with 12 bases left between them. The CDR3: CASSYAGTRAFF. As DNA, the CDR3 is TGTGCCAGCAGTTACGCTGGGACGAGGGCTTTCTTT.

The rearrangement links TRBV3-1 (or the pseudogene TRBV3-2) to TRBJ2-1; no definite D call. This CDR3 spans 15 amino acids. Deletions cut 4 bases from V and 0 bases from J, with 10 bases between. Germline CDR1 reads LGHDT; CDR2 reads YNNKEL (reference sequence). CDR3 residues: CASSPGSSSYNEQFF. Here the CDR3 DNA reads TGTGCCAGCAGCCCTGGGTCTAGCTCCTACAATGAGCAGTTCTTC.

The chain recombines TRBV5-1 with TRBJ1-5; D unclear. Trimming took off 4 bases at V and 4 bases at J, with 9 bases between the two ends. The germline gives CDR1 SGHRS, CDR2 YFSETQ. This CDR3 has 13 amino acids. CDR3 bases: TGCGCCAGCAGCGTGGACGGGAATCAGCCCCAGCATTTT. As protein: CASSVDGNQPQHF.

Concerning this clone: This same CDR3 is encoded by further DNA sequences in the sample. The gene calls are TRBV6-1 and TRBJ2-3, with D unresolved. The CDR3 sequence is 14 residues long. CDR1 is MNHNS and CDR2 is SASEGT in the germline V gene. The V end lost 2 bases, the J end lost 0 bases, and 6 bases lay between the germline ends. In nucleotides, the CDR3 is TGTGCCAGCAGTGAAAGGTCTAGCACAGATACGCAGTATTTT. The encoded protein is CASSERSSTDTQYF.

Within the sample, this clone is medium-sized (0.01 to 0.1%). The chain joins TRBV7-9 to TRBJ1-3; 7 positions match TRBD1. V shed 1 base and J 8 bases; nucleotides not matched to a gene: 2. The CDR3 has 13 residues. The germline gives CDR1 SEHNR, CDR2 FQNEAQ (reference sequence). The CDR3 region has the DNA TGTGCCAGCAGCTTAGAAGGGGGCGACACCATATATTTT. Encoded protein: CASSLEGGDTIYF.

Only one count was recorded for this clone. One end of the junction fails to match germline, which may point to a read error. The sample holds other DNA sequences that translate to the same CDR3. The chain joins TRBV5-4 to TRBJ2-1; D possibly corresponds to TRBD1 (6 bases). Germline-derived CDR1 and CDR2 are SGHNT and YYREEE (reference sequence). The CDR3 length is 15 residues. The CDR3 DNA follows: TGTGCCAGCAGTTTGGTACAGGGTTCCTACAATGAGCAGTTCTTC. The encoded protein is CASSLVQGSYNEQFF. Full variable domain (missing parts from reference TRBV5-4 and TRBJ2-1): ETGVTQSPTHLIKTRGQQVTLRCSSQSGHNTVSWYQQALGQGPQFIFQYYREEENGRGNFPPRFSGLQFPNYSSELNVNALELDDSALYLCASSLVQGSYNEQFFGPGTRLTVL.

A few counts support this clone. The V gene is TRBV4-1, the J gene TRBJ2-3; 12 bases line up with TRBD2. Trimming removed 2 bases from V and 5 bases from J; junction bases left unmatched: 5. Germline lookup yields CDR1 MGHRA and CDR2 YSYEKL. The CDR3 consists of 16 residues. In nucleotides, the CDR3 is TGCGCCAGCAGCCAACGACTAGCGGGAGCTCAAGATACGCAGTATTTT. Its translation: CASSQRLAGAQDTQYF.

V is TRBV24-1 and J is TRBJ2-4, with 7 bases aligning to TRBD2. CDR1 KGHDR and CDR2 SFDVKD come from the germline V gene. V trimming: 4 bases; J trimming: 6 bases; junction bases outside the gene matches: 2. There are 13 residues in the CDR3. For the CDR3, the DNA is TGTGCCACCAGTGAGACGGGGGGAAACATTCAGTACTTC. Encoded protein: CATSETGGNIQYF.

This CDR3 reads CASSVGLAGGQDTQYF. In nucleotides, the CDR3 is TGCGCCAGCAGCGTGGGACTAGCGGGGGGGCAAGATACGCAGTATTTT. This sequence joins TRBV5-1 and TRBJ2-3; TRBD2 agrees at 16 bases. The germline V gene has CDR1 SGHRS and CDR2 YFSETQ. CDR3 size: 16 residues. With 4 bases clipped from V and 5 bases from J, the junction kept 4 bases outside the gene matches.

The chain couples TRBV3-1 (or the pseudogene TRBV3-2) to TRBJ2-7, with 10 positions matching TRBD2. Germline V gene data show CDR1 as LGHDT and CDR2 as YNNKEL (reference sequence). V lost 1 base and J lost 6; bases outside the gene matches: 6. This CDR3 is 15 amino acids long. The CDR3 DNA reads TGTGCCAGCAGCCAAGCGTTAGTAGCGGGGGGCGAGCAGTACTTC. This translates into CASSQALVAGGEQYF.

The CDR3 DNA follows: TGTGCCAGCAGTCCCTGGGGTTCTGGAAACACCATATATTTT. This sequence encodes CASSPWGSGNTIYF. This rearrangement joins TRBV27 to TRBJ1-3; D is unclear. CDR1 and CDR2 (germline): MNHEY, SMNVEV (reference sequence). Trimming pared 5 bases from V and 1 base from J, leaving 9 bases between. The CDR3 covers 14 residues.

V and J are TRBV5-1 and TRBJ1-1, with unresolved D. CDR1 is SGHRS and CDR2 is YFSETQ in the germline V gene. Between the trimmed V and J ends, which lost 4 bases and 0 bases, there was a span of 10 bases. The CDR3 is made up of 14 amino acids. CDR3 in DNA: TGCGCCAGCAGCCCTACAGTAATGAACACTGAAGCTTTCTTT. This codes for CASSPTVMNTEAFF.

The rearrangement uses TRBV7-2 and TRBJ2-2; 7 bases line up with TRBD2. Germline CDR1 and CDR2: SGHTA and FQGNSA. This CDR3 spans 16 amino acids. After removal of 1 base from V and 1 base from J, the junction contained 3 bases not matched to a gene. CDR3 coding DNA: TGTGCCAGCAGCTTAGGGGCTAGCGGGAACACCGGGGAGCTGTTTTTT. Its translation: CASSLGASGNTGELFF.

The chain employs TRBV28 and TRBJ2-1, with 8 bases fitting TRBD1. The junction had 8 bases not matched to a gene; V was cut back by 5 bases and J by 5 bases. The length of the CDR3 is 15 residues. CDR1 MDHEN and CDR2 SYDVKM come from the germline V gene. CDR3 in amino acids: CASSHGGQANNEQFF. DNA for the CDR3: TGTGCCAGCAGTCATGGGGGACAGGCCAACAATGAGCAGTTCTTC. The full variable domain, in which reference TRBV28 and TRBJ2-1 provide the parts outside the CDR3, is DVKVTQSSRYLVKRTGEKVFLECVQDMDHENMFWYRQDPGLGLRLIYFSYDVKMKEKGDIPEGYSVSREKKERFSLILESASTNQTSMYLCASSHGGQANNEQFFGPGTRLTVL.

The chain has TRBV7-2 and TRBJ2-7; unclear D gene. Between the trimmed V and J ends, which lost 8 bases and 8 bases, there was a span of 16 bases. The germline V gene encodes CDR1 SGHTA and CDR2 FQGNSA. The CDR3 covers 12 residues. The DNA for the CDR3 is TGTGCCAGCGGCTCCGACGGGTTAAAGCAGTACTTC. This codes for CASGSDGLKQYF.

This sequence joins TRBV6-5 and TRBJ2-2; D gene ambiguous. With 2 bases removed from V and 4 bases from J, the gap between germline ends came to 11 bases. CDR1 is MNHEY, CDR2 SVGAGI, per germline. CDR3 length: 15 amino acids. The CDR3 sequence: CASSYDLQATGELFF. The CDR3 DNA sequence: TGTGCCAGCAGTTACGATTTACAAGCCACCGGGGAGCTGTTTTTT.

This clone appeared once. Here the CDR3 reads CAISEPSLGIQYF. The CDR3 coding sequence is TGTGCCATCAGTGAACCTAGCTTGGGCATTCAGTACTTC. The rearrangement joins TRBV10-3 to TRBJ2-4; perhaps TRBD2 as D (5 bases). CDR1 is ENHRY, CDR2 SYGVKD, per germline. V was pared by 3 bases and J by 9 bases, with 12 bases between. The CDR3 has 13 residues.

Only one count was recorded for this clone. The rearrangement uses TRBV21-1 and TRBJ2-4. TRBV21-1 is a recognized pseudogene. The CDR3 covers 17 residues. CDR3 loop: CASSKVWVGLAKNIQYF. The CDR3 DNA reads as TGTGCCAGCAGCAAGGTGTGGGTCGGGCTAGCCAAAAACATTCAGTACTTC.

V gene TRBV12-5 combines with J gene TRBJ2-7, with 8 bases fitting TRBD1. Germline V lookup: CDR1 LGHNT, CDR2 FRNRAP. The CDR3 has 15 amino acids. Germline trimming cut 6 bases from V and 0 bases from J; bases unmatched to any gene: 7. The DNA for the CDR3 is TGTGCTAGTGGCCGAACTACAGGGGGCTCCTACGAGCAGTACTTC. This codes for CASGRTTGGSYEQYF.

The chain joins TRBV9 to TRBJ2-1; the D call may be TRBD1 or TRBD2 (5 bases each). This CDR3 has 17 residues. V lost 4 bases and J 3 bases, leaving 20 bases between the germline ends. Germline V gives CDR1 SGDLS, CDR2 YYNGEE. The DNA of the CDR3 is TGTGCCAGCAGCTCCCGGGGCCAGCCTAGGGACTACAATGAGCAGTTCTTC. This codes for CASSSRGQPRDYNEQFF.

V and J are TRBV9 and TRBJ2-2; D perhaps matches TRBD1 (5 bases). Germline assignment: CDR1 SGDLS and CDR2 YYNGEE. V lost 4 bases and J lost 6, with 10 bases in between. This CDR3 is built from 13 residues. The CDR3 loop is CASSSREAGELFF. DNA of the CDR3: TGTGCCAGCAGCTCCAGGGAAGCCGGGGAGCTGTTTTTT.

The rearrangement uses TRBV9 and TRBJ1-1; D is unresolved. The V end lost 0 bases, the J end lost 2 bases, and 8 bases lay between the germline ends. Looked up from germline, CDR1 is SGDLS and CDR2 is YYNGEE. The CDR3 totals 14 residues. The CDR3 DNA reads TGTGCCAGCAGCGTAGCACAGTATAACACTGAAGCTTTCTTT. It is translated as CASSVAQYNTEAFF.

V is TRBV9 and J is TRBJ2-5, with TRBD2 identical over 7 bases. The germline V gene has CDR1 SGDLS and CDR2 YYNGEE. The CDR3 has 15 residues. V dropped 3 bases and J dropped 5; count of bases not matched to a gene: 10. The CDR3 DNA reads as TGTGCCAGCAGCGACCCACATGGGCGGGGGGAGACCCAGTACTTC. This encodes CASSDPHGRGETQYF.